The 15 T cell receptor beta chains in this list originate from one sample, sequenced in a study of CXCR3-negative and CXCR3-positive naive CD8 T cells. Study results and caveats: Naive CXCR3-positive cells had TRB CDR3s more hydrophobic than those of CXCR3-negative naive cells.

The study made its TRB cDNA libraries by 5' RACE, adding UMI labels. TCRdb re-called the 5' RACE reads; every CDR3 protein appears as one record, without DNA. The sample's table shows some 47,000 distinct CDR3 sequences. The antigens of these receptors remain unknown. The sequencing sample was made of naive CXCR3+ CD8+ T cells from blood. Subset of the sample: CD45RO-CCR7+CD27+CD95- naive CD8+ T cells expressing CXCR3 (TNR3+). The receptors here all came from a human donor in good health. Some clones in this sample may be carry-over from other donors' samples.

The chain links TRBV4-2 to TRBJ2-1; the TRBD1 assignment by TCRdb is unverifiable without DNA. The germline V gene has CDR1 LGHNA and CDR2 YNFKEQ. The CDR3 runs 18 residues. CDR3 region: CASSHPELSTFEYNEQFF.

CDR3: CASRFPRDRYLGANEKLFF. The chain is built from TRBV12-2 and TRBJ1-4; the D gene TCRdb calls, TRBD1, cannot be checked with no DNA. TRBV12-2 is classified as a pseudogene. The CDR3 is 19 amino acids.

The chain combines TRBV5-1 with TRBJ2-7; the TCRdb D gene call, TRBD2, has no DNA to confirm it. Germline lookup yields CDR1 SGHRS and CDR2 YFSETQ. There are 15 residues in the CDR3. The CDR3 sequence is CASSLTSGEYYEQYF.

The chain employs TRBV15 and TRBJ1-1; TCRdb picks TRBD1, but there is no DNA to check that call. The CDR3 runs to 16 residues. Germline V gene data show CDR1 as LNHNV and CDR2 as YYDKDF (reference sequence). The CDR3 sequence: CATSRGQGWGNTEAFF.

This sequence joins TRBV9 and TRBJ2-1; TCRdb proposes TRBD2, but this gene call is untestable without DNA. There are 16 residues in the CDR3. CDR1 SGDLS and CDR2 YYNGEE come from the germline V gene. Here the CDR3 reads CASSASGTSGTNEQFF.

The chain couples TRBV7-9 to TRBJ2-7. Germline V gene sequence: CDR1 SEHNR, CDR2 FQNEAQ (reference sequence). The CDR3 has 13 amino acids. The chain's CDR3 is CASTIGSLYEQYF.

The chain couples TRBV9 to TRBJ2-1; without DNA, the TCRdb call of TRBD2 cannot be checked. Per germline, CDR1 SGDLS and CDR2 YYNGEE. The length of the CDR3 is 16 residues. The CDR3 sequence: CASSVGGSPSYNEQFF.

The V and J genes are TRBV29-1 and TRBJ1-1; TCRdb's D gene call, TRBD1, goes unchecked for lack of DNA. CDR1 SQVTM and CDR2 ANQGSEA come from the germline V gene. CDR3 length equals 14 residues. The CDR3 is CSTGTAVVNTEAFF.

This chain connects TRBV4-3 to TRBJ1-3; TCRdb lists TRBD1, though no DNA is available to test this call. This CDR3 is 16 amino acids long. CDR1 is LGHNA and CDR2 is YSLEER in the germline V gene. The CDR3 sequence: CASSQELSGAGNTIYF.

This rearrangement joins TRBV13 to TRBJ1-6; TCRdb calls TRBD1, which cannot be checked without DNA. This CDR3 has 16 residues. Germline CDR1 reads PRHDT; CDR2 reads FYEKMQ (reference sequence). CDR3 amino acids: CASSGAGGSYNSPLHF.

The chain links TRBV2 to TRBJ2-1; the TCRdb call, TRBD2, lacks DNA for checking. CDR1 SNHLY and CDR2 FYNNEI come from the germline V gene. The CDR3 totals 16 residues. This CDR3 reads CASSSLSGGVYNEQFF.

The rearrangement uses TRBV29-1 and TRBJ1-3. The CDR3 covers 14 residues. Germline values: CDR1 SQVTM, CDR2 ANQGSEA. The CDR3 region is CSVHDGNSGNTIYF.

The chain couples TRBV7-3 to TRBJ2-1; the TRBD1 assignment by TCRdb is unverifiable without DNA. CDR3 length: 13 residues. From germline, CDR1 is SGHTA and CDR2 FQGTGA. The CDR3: CASSLGGVNEQFF.

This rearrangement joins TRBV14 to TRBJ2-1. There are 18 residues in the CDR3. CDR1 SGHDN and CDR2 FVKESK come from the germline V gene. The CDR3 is CASSQDVYQGGSYNEQFF.

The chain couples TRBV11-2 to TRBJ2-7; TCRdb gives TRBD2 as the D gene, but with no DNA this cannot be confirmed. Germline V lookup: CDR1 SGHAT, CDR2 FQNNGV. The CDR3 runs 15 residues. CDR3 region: CASSLGPAGSYEQYF. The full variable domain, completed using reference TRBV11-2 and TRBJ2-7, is EAGVAQSPRYKIIEKRQSVAFWCNPISGHATLYWYQQILGQGPKLLIQFQNNGVVDDSQLPKDRFSAERLKGVDSTLKIQPAKLEDSAVYLCASSLGPAGSYEQYFGPGTRLTVT.